The clone carrying this T cell receptor (beta chain) was recorded a few times. Its antigen is as yet unknown. Via MiXCR, TCRdb re-called the reads, giving one row per CDR3 protein. The table shows approximately 590,000 distinct CDR3 sequences, with approximately 40% occurring only once. This record belongs to a study of T cell repertoires in cytomegalovirus infection. Study context: Public TCR beta signatures indicated both CMV infection and matching HLA type.

The CDR3 is 12 amino acids. Germline-derived CDR1 and CDR2 are SEHNR and FQNEAQ (reference sequence). V dropped 5 bases and J dropped 7 bases, with 9 bases sitting between them. The material was cultured PBMCs, obtained from culture after CMV antigen stimulation. The origin of this receptor is a human donor in good health (CMV status not recorded). Some clones in this sample may be carry-over from other donors' samples. This chain links TRBV7-9 with TRBJ2-1; no clear D. The chain's CDR3 is CASSHGGNEQFF. CDR3 nucleotides: TGTGCCAGCAGCCATGGTGGGAATGAGCAGTTCTTC.